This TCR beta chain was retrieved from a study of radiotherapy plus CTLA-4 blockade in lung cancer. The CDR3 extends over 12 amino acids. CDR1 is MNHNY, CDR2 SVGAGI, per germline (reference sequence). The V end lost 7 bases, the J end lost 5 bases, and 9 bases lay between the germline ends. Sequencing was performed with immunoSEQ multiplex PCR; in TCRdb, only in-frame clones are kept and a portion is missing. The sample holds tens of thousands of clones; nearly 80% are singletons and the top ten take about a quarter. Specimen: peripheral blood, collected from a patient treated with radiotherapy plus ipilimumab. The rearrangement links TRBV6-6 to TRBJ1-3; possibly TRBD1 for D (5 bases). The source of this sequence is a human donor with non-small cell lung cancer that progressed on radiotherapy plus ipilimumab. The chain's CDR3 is CASTMDRNTIYF. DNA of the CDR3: TGTGCCAGCACCATGGACAGAAACACCATATATTTT.